These 3 T cell receptor beta chains came from one sample sequenced in a study of read filtering for tumor transcriptome and immune sequencing. The library was built from around 380 ng RNA with molecular barcoded adaptors for alpha/delta and beta/gamma chains. TCRdb independently ran MiXCR on the reads; one entry per CDR3 protein. In the table there are 120,000 or so distinct CDR3 sequences, approximately 12% of which are singletons. The sample comprised a population of CD138-negative cells sorted from bone marrow. All receptors come from a donor older than 35 with multiple myeloma.

Ten or more counts support this clonotype. The gene calls are TRBV7-2 and TRBJ2-2; D not resolved. The V end lost 2 bases, the J end lost 1 base, and 20 bases lay between the germline ends. CDR3 size: 19 residues. In germline, CDR1 is SGHTA, CDR2 FQGNSA. This chain's CDR3 is CASSLYSFVRTLNTGELFF. The CDR3 region has the DNA TGTGCCAGCAGCTTATATTCATTCGTCCGCACCTTGAACACCGGGGAGCTGTTTTTT.

This clonotype was seen repeatedly, ten times or more. This chain links TRBV12-3 or TRBV12-4 with TRBJ2-2; TRBD1 agrees at 7 bases. The trim removed 3 bases at V and 7 bases at J, leaving 11 bases unmatched. The CDR3 length is 16 residues. CDR3 protein: CASSFGTAQAVGELFF. CDR3 bases: TGTGCCAGCAGTTTCGGGACAGCCCAGGCGGTCGGGGAGCTGTTTTTT.

This clonotype was recorded at least ten times. The rearrangement links TRBV7-9 to TRBJ1-2, with D hard to call. The germline CDR1 and CDR2 sequences are SEHNR and FQNEAQ (reference sequence). Trimming took off 0 bases at V and 6 bases at J, with 8 bases between the two ends. The CDR3 length is 13 residues. The CDR3 loop reads CASSLADGNGYTF. For the CDR3, the DNA is TGTGCCAGCAGCTTAGCGGATGGCAATGGCTACACCTTC.